This TCR beta chain was sequenced for a study of technical replicates of blood from a handful of donors. Germline CDR1 and CDR2: SGHTA and FQGNSA. V shed 5 bases, J shed 5 bases, and the junction held 8 bases outside the gene matches. This CDR3 is 14 amino acids long. The repertoire was sequenced with immunoSEQ multiplex PCR; TCRdb's copy has only in-frame clones and lacks some. Among tens of thousands of clones listed, 91% were seen once. Sequencing was carried out using PBMCs. This clonotype was obtained from a human donor in good health. Some clones in this sample may be carry-over from other donors' samples. This chain links TRBV7-2 with TRBJ2-5; TRBD2 agrees at 7 bases. The CDR3 DNA follows: TGTGCCAGCAGCCGCGAGCGGGGTCGGGAGACCCAGTACTTC. Translating it yields CASSRERGRETQYF.